What follows is one T cell receptor beta chain and its context. Which antigen it targets is not known. No much larger clonotype is one base removed from it; base qualities were not supplied. This record comes from a study of blood T cell repertoires in COVID-19 (dated by TCRdb to between 2020 and 2021). About the full investigation: The collaborator samples originated in the United States, Italy and Spain and spanned the acute and convalescent phases of COVID-19. The samples were drawn from two sources: the first 160 participants of the ongoing ImmuneRACE study, and 950 to 1,500 subjects contributed by 6 global collaborators. The sample metadata nearly always contained a de-identified subject ID, COVID-19 status, age in years and sex. The prospective study material was composed of cDNA or gDNA derived from T cells, B-cell-depleted T cells, or PBMCs. HLA class I and class II types, where available, came from metadata supplied by the sample provider rather than from assay-based typing. The repertoires were made available in a free public database intended to serve as a resource for research on the immune response to SARS-CoV-2. Subjects who had been exposed to COVID-19, were actively infected with it, or had recovered from it provided the deeply sampled blood TCRbeta repertoires that made up the dataset. What the study reported, not specific to this receptor: How much clinical and demographic metadata was included differed by source and by participant, and the metadata was provided uncurated.

The collaborating institutions used their own protocols to collect whole blood in K2EDTA tubes. Collaborator samples were shipped for TCRbeta analysis as frozen whole blood, isolated PBMCs, or DNA extracted from either sample type. Germline trimming: 2 bases from V, 0 bases from J; junction bases outside gene matches: 8. CDR1 and CDR2 are drawn from the germline V gene: MGHRA, YSYEKL. The CDR3 goes from the cysteine to the phenylalanine over 19 residues. Only the CDR3 DNA stays, 57 bases, in frame from base 1. The immunoSEQ Assay, a bias-controlled multiplex PCR, was used to amplify TCRbeta CDR3 regions from genomic DNA. The study's processing was this. The number of nucleated cells in each sample was estimated from the amplification of reference gene primers within the assay. Sequence reads were collapsed and filtered to measure the absolute abundance of every unique TCRbeta CDR3 rearrangement. For each sample, productive Simpson clonality was calculated by taking the square root of Simpson's diversity index across productive rearrangements. In its TCRdb copy, this immuneACCESS table keeps in-frame sequences only and misses some clones. Where compared with another copy, unresolved V genes explain less than half of these, and the others have no known cause. D and trimming come from the DNA, and the V and J calls and clone size come from that table. Across this sample there are 70,000 or so clones, with roughly nine tenths seen only once. The ten largest make up roughly a tenth of the sample.

The sequenced sample was peripheral blood. This sequence uses TRBV4-1 and TRBJ2-2; TRBD2 aligns with 11 central bases. The receptor comes from a human donor in a cohort sampled during active COVID-19. The nucleotide sequence reads TGCGCCAGCAGCCAAACCGTGGTGACTAGCGGGACGAACACCGGGGAGCTGTTTTTT. Translated, this is CASSQTVVTSGTNTGELFF.